This TCR beta chain was retrieved from a study of shared clonotypes between healthy human individuals. The table came from immunoSEQ multiplex PCR; TCRdb's copy has only in-frame clones and leaves some out. The sample has around 700,000 clones; around 72% are singletons. Remarks on this clone: Its cognate antigen is unknown.

CDR1 is SNHLY, CDR2 FYNNEI, per germline. The CDR3 sequence is 13 residues long. Trimming took off 4 bases at V and 4 bases at J, with 5 bases between the two ends. All of the donors resided in Nashville, Tennessee, and each was a Caucasian adult. A CD45RA+ naive subset and a CD45RA-negative memory subset were split from CD4+ cells. Study-wide results and limits: It was the non-shared clonotypes that had lower generation probabilities than clonotypes shared by all four donors.

The clonotype comes from a woman in her 30s in good health. The V and J genes are TRBV2 and TRBJ1-6; D is unresolved. The sample taken for sequencing was memory CD4+ T cells sorted from blood. Subset of the sample: CD45RA-negative fraction. CDR3 DNA: TGTGCCAGCAGTGGTGAATATAATTCACCCCTCCACTTT. Translated: CASSGEYNSPLHF.